Detailed here is one T cell receptor (beta chain). Sequencing used immunoSEQ multiplex PCR; TCRdb keeps in-frame clones, though not all of them. The data contain 270,000 or so clones, around 86% of them singletons. Germline-derived CDR1 and CDR2 are LGHNA and YNFKEQ. The CDR3 loop spans 17 amino acids. V was pared by 0 bases and J by 1 base, with 13 bases between. The sample belongs to a study of blood T cell repertoires in COVID-19. At the level of the study: The analysed material was cDNA or gDNA that came from T cells, B-cell-depleted T cells, or PBMCs.

Sequencing input: peripheral blood. The chain recombines TRBV4-2 with TRBJ1-5, with D possibly matching TRBD1 (6 bases). The clonotype comes from a middle-aged woman who had recovered from COVID-19. The CDR3 region is CASSQEGADKSNQPQHF. The CDR3 DNA reads as TGTGCCAGCAGCCAAGAGGGGGCGGACAAAAGCAATCAGCCCCAGCATTTT.